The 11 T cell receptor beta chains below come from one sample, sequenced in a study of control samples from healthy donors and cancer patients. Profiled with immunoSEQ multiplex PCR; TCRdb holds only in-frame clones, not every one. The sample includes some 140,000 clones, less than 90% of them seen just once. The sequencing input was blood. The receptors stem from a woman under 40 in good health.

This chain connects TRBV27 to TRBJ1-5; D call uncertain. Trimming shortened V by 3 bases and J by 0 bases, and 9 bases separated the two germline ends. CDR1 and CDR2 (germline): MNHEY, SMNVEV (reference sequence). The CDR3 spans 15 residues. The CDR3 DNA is TGTGCCAGCAGTTTGAAAGGGCATAGCAATCAGCCCCAGCATTTT. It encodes CASSLKGHSNQPQHF.

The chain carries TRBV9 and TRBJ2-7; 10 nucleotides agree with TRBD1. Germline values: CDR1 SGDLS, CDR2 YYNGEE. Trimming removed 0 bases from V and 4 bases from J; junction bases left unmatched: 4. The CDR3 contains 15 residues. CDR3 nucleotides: TGTGCCAGCAGCGTAGACTGGGACAGGGGTTACGAGCAGTACTTC. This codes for CASSVDWDRGYEQYF.

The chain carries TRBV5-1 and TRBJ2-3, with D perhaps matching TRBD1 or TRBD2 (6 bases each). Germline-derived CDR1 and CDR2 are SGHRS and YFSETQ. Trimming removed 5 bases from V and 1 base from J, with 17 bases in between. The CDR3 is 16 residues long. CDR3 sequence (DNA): TGCGCCAGCAGTAAGGGGGAAATAGCGGGCACAGATACGCAGTATTTT. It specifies CASSKGEIAGTDTQYF.

CDR3 protein: CASSLDLGAYEQYF. The CDR3 nucleotides are TGTGCCAGCAGCTTAGATCTGGGGGCCTACGAGCAGTACTTC. The V call is TRBV13, the J call TRBJ2-7; D tentatively fits TRBD1 or TRBD2 (5 bases each). CDR1 PRHDT and CDR2 FYEKMQ come from the germline V gene (reference sequence). The CDR3 runs 14 residues. V was shortened by 1 base and J by 2 bases, with 9 bases between the two germline ends.

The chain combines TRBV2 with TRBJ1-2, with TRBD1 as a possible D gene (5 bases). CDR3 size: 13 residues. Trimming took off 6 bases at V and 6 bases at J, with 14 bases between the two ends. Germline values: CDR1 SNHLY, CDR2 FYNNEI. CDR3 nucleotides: TGTGCCAGCAGCCCCAGGCTAGGGGATGGCTACACCTTC. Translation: CASSPRLGDGYTF.

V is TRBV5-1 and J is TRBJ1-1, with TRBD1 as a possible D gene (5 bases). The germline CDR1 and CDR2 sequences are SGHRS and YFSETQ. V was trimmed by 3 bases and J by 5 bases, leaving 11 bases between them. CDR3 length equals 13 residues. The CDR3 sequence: CASSSAGGTEAFF. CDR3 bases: TGCGCCAGCAGCTCAGCTGGGGGAACTGAAGCTTTCTTT.

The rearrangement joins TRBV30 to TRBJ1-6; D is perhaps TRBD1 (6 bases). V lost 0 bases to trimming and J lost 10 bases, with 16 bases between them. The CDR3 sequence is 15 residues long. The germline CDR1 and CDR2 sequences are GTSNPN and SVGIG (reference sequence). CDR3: CAWSVESSGASPLHF. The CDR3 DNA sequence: TGTGCCTGGAGTGTAGAGAGCTCGGGGGCCTCACCCCTCCACTTT.

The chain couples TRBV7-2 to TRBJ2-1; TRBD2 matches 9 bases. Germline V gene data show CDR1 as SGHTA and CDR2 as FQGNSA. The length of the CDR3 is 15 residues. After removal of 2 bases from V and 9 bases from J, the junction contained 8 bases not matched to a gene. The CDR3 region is CASSLSGGRAGEQFF. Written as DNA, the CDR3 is TGTGCCAGCAGCTTATCCGGCGGGAGGGCTGGTGAGCAGTTCTTC.

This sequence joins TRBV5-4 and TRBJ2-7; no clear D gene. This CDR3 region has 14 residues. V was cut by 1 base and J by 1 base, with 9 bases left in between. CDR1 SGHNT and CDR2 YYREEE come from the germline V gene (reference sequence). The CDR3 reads CASSLFRYSYEQYF. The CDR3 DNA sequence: TGTGCCAGCAGCTTGTTTCGGTATTCCTACGAGCAGTACTTC.

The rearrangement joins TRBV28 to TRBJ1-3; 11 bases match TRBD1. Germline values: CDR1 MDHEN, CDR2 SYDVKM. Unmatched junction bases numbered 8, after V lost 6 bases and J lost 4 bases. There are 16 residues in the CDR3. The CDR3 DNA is TGTGCCAGCAGGGGAACGGGACAGGGGGGAGGAAACACCATATATTTT. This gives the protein CASRGTGQGGGNTIYF.

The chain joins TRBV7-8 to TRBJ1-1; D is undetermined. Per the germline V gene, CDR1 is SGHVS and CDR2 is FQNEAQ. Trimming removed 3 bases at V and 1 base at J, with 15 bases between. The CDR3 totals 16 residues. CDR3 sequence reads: CASSLAPKVPNTEAFF. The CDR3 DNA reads TGTGCCAGCAGCTTGGCCCCAAAGGTCCCGAACACTGAAGCTTTCTTT.